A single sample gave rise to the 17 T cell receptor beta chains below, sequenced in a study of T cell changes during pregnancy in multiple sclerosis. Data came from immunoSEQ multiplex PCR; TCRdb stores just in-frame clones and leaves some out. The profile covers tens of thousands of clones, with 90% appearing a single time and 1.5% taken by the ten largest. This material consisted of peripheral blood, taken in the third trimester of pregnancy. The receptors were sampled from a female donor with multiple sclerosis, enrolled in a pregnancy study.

The CDR3 coding sequence is TGCGCCAGCAGCCAACTAATAATTGGGGCGCATACTGAAGCTTTCTTT. Residues: CASSQLIIGAHTEAFF. The chain carries TRBV4-3 and TRBJ1-1; D is perhaps TRBD1 (5 bases). V lost 2 bases and J lost 5, with 18 bases in between. CDR1 and CDR2 (germline): LGHNA, YSLEER. The CDR3 is 16 amino acids.

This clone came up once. As DNA, the CDR3 is TGTGCCAGCAGTTTATCCGGGGGGCAGGGGAACACTGAAGCTTTCTTT. This encodes CASSLSGGQGNTEAFF. The rearrangement joins TRBV27 to TRBJ1-1, with a weak D call TRBD1 (6 bases). The germline V and J ends were trimmed by 0 bases and 1 base, with 12 bases remaining between them. Germline V gives CDR1 MNHEY, CDR2 SMNVEV (reference sequence). There are 16 residues in the CDR3.

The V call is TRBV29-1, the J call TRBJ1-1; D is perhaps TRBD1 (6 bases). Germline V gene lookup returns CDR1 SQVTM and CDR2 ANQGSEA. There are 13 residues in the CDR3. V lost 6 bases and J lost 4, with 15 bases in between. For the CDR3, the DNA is TGCAGCGTCTTCAGGGGAGGGGGCACTGAAGCTTTCTTT. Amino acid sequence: CSVFRGGGTEAFF.

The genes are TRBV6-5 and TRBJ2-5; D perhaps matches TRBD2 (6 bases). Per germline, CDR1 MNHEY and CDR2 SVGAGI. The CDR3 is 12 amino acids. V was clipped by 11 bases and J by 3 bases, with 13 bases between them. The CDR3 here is CAAGGTEETQYF. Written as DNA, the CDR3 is TGTGCCGCCGGCGGGACGGAAGAGACCCAGTACTTC.

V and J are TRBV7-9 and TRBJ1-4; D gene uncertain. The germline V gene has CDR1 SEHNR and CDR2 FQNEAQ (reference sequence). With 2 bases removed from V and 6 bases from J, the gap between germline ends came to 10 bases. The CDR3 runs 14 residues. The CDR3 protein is CASSLRVFDEKLFF. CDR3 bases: TGTGCCAGCAGCTTAAGAGTATTCGATGAAAAACTGTTTTTT. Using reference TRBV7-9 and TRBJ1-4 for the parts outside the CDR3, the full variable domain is DTGVSQNPRHKITKRGQNVTFRCDPISEHNRLYWYRQTLGQGPEFLTYFQNEAQLEKSRLLSDRFSAERPKGSFSTLEIQRTEQGDSAMYLCASSLRVFDEKLFFGSGTQLSVL.

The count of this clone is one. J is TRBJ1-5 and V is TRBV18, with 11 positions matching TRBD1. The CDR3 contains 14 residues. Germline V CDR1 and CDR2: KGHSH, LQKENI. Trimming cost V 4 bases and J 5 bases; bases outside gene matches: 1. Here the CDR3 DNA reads TGTGCCAGCTCACGGACAGGGGGCGATCAGCCCCAGCATTTT. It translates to CASSRTGGDQPQHF.

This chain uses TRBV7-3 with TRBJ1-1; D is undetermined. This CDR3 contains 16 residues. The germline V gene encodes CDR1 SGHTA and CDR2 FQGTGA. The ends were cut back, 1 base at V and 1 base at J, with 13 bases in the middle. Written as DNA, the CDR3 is TGTGCCAGCAGCTTAATGTCGCGTTACAGGAACACTGAAGCTTTCTTT. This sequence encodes CASSLMSRYRNTEAFF.

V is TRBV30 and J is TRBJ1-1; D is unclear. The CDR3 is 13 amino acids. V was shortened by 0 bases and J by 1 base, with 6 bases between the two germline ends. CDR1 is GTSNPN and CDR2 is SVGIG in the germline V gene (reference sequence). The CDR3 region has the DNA TGTGCCTGGAGTGTAATATGGAACACTGAAGCTTTCTTT. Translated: CAWSVIWNTEAFF.

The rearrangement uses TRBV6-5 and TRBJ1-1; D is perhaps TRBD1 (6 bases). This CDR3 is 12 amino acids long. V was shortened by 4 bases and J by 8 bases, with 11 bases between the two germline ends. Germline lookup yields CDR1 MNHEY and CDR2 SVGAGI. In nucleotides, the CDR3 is TGTGCCAGCAGTTCCCCAGGGGTGGAAGCTTTCTTT. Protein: CASSSPGVEAFF.

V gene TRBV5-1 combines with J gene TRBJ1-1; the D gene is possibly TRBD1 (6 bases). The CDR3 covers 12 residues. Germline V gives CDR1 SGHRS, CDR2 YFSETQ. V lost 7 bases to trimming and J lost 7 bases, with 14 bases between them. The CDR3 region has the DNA TGCGCCAGCGGAAAGGACAGCCGTGAAGCTTTCTTT. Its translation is CASGKDSREAFF.

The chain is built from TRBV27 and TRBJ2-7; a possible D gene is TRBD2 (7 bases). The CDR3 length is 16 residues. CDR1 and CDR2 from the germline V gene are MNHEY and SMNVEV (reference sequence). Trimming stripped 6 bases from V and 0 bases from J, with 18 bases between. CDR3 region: CASRTKGGPSSYEQYF. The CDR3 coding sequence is TGTGCCAGCAGAACCAAGGGGGGGCCTAGCTCCTACGAGCAGTACTTC.

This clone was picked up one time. The CDR3 nucleotides are TGTGCCAGCAGCTTGGCTTATAGCAATCAGCCCCAGCATTTT. Translation: CASSLAYSNQPQHF. This rearrangement joins TRBV5-6 to TRBJ1-5; no definite D call. The germline V and J ends were trimmed by 0 bases and 0 bases, with 4 bases remaining between them. Germline CDR1 is SGHDT and CDR2 is YYEEEE. CDR3 size: 14 residues.

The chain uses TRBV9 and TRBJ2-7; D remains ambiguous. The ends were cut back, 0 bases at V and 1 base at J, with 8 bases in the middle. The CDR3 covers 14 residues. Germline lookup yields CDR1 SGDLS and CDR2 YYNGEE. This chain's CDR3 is CASSVATASYEQYF. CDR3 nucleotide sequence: TGTGCCAGCAGCGTAGCTACTGCATCCTACGAGCAGTACTTC.

CDR3 nucleotides: TGTGCCAGCAGTGGCCCCCGGGACAGGCACGGTGGCTACACCTTC. Translation: CASSGPRDRHGGYTF. The chain carries TRBV25-1 and TRBJ1-2; 8 bases match TRBD1. The CDR3 has 15 residues. V lost 4 bases to trimming and J lost 7 bases; unmatched junction nucleotides: 11. In germline, CDR1 is MGHDK, CDR2 SYGVNS.

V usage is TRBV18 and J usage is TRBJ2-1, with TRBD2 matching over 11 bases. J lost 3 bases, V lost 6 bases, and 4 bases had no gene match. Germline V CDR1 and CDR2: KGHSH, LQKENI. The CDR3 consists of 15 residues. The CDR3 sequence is CASSRTSGGYNEQFF. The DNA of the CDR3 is TGTGCCAGCTCCCGTACTAGCGGGGGCTACAATGAGCAGTTCTTC.

The CDR3 DNA follows: TGTGCCAGCTCACTGGAGGTGGACACTGAAGCTTTCTTT. It yields the protein CASSLEVDTEAFF. This rearrangement joins TRBV18 to TRBJ1-1, with D unclear. V lost 4 bases and J lost 3, with 9 bases in between. Germline CDR1 reads KGHSH; CDR2 reads LQKENI. The CDR3 extends over 13 amino acids.

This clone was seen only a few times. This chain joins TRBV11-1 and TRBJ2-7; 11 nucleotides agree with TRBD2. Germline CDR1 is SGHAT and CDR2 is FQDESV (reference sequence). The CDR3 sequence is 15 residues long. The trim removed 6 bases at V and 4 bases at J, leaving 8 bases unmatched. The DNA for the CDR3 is TGTGCCAGCAGTCCAAGACTAGCGGGATTGTACGAGCAGTACTTC. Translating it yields CASSPRLAGLYEQYF.